The 24 T cell receptor beta chains given below trace back to one sample, sequenced in a study of blood T cell repertoires in COVID-19. Here immunoSEQ multiplex PCR was the method, and the copy in TCRdb shows in-frame clones only, minus some. This table has roughly 250,000 clones, approximately 86% appearing once. The specimen was peripheral blood. The receptors were sampled from a man between 35 and 55 years old who had recovered from COVID-19.

The J gene is TRBJ1-4, the V gene TRBV7-8; 8 nucleotides line up with TRBD1. The CDR3 is 17 residues long. The V segment lost 5 bases and the J segment 4 bases; nucleotides outside the gene matches: 12. The germline V gene encodes CDR1 SGHVS and CDR2 FQNEAQ. CDR3: CASSPRQGWRRNEKLFF. The CDR3 DNA reads TGTGCCAGCAGCCCACGACAGGGGTGGCGCCGTAATGAAAAACTGTTTTTT.

The gene calls are TRBV5-4 and TRBJ2-5, with a possible D match to TRBD1 (7 bases). CDR3 length: 15 residues. The germline V gene has CDR1 SGHNT and CDR2 YYREEE (reference sequence). The V and J ends lost 4 bases and 2 bases respectively, with 15 bases between them. CDR3 coding DNA: TGTGCCAGCAGCCAGGATCAGGGGGGACAAGAGACCCAGTACTTC. It codes for CASSQDQGGQETQYF. The full variable domain, with the rest looked up from reference TRBV5-4 and TRBJ2-5, is ETGVTQSPTHLIKTRGQQVTLRCSSQSGHNTVSWYQQALGQGPQFIFQYYREEENGRGNFPPRFSGLQFPNYSSELNVNALELDDSALYLCASSQDQGGQETQYFGPGTRLLVL.

This rearrangement joins TRBV24-1 to TRBJ2-3; D is unresolved. With 4 bases removed from V and 0 bases from J, the gap between germline ends came to 7 bases. Germline CDR1 and CDR2: KGHDR and SFDVKD. This CDR3 has 14 residues. The CDR3 nucleotides read TGTGCCACCAGTGACACCAGAAGCACAGATACGCAGTATTTT. It specifies CATSDTRSTDTQYF.

The chain uses TRBV5-1 and TRBJ2-7; D might be TRBD2 (5 bases). This CDR3 has 16 residues. V was shortened by 4 bases and J by 0 bases, with 17 bases between the two germline ends. Germline assignment: CDR1 SGHRS and CDR2 YFSETQ. CDR3 sequence reads: CASSPGWRVDSYEQYF. As DNA, the CDR3 is TGCGCCAGCAGCCCGGGCTGGCGGGTCGACTCCTACGAGCAGTACTTC. Based on the CDR3 plus reference TRBV5-1 and TRBJ2-7, the full variable domain is KAGVTQTPRYLIKTRGQQVTLSCSPISGHRSVSWYQQTPGQGLQFLFEYFSETQRNKGNFPGRFSGRQFSNSRSEMNVSTLELGDSALYLCASSPGWRVDSYEQYFGPGTRLTVT.

The V gene is TRBV5-5, the J gene TRBJ2-5, with TRBD1 identical over 9 bases. Trimming at V came to 0 bases and at J to 4 bases, leaving 1 base not matched to a gene. CDR1 SGHKS and CDR2 YYEKEE come from the germline V gene (reference sequence). The CDR3 spans 14 residues. CDR3 sequence reads: CASSLGQGGETQYF. The CDR3 coding sequence is TGTGCCAGCAGCTTGGGACAGGGGGGAGAGACCCAGTACTTC. Variable domain in full (rest from reference TRBV5-5 and TRBJ2-5): DAGVTQSPTHLIKTRGQQVTLRCSPISGHKSVSWYQQVLGQGPQFIFQYYEKEERGRGNFPDRFSARQFPNYSSELNVNALLLGDSALYLCASSLGQGGETQYFGPGTRLLVL.

This clone was counted once. This chain joins TRBV7-2 and TRBJ2-7; 7 nucleotides match TRBD1. The CDR3 is 15 amino acids. V gave up 3 bases and J gave up 0 bases; unmatched junction bases: 5. Germline lookup yields CDR1 SGHTA and CDR2 FQGNSA. The CDR3 DNA follows: TGTGCCAGCAGCTTGGGACAGCATTTCTCCTACGAGCAGTACTTC. Encoded protein: CASSLGQHFSYEQYF.

The chain carries TRBV11-3 and TRBJ2-7; D possibly corresponds to TRBD2 (6 bases). V lost 0 bases and J lost 5, with 8 bases in between. Germline values: CDR1 SGHNT, CDR2 YENEEA. The CDR3 spans 13 residues. The CDR3: CASSLERGDEQYF. CDR3 bases: TGTGCCAGCAGCTTAGAACGCGGGGACGAGCAGTACTTC.

A few counts support this clone. The V call is TRBV27, the J call TRBJ2-7; tentatively, D is TRBD1 (5 bases). Germline V gene sequence: CDR1 MNHEY, CDR2 SMNVEV (reference sequence). V lost 5 bases and J lost 3, with 11 bases in between. The CDR3 is 13 amino acids. The CDR3 protein is CASSPHTGYEQYF. The DNA of the CDR3 is TGTGCCAGCAGTCCGCACACAGGCTACGAGCAGTACTTC.

The chain joins TRBV6-2 or TRBV6-3 to TRBJ2-2; 9 positions agree with TRBD2. The CDR3 has 16 amino acids. J was trimmed by 3 bases and V by 4 bases; bases with no gene match: 6. Germline V lookup: CDR1 MNHEY, CDR2 SVGEGT. CDR3 loop: CASSLRTSDYTGELFF. In DNA, the CDR3 is TGTGCCAGCAGTTTGAGGACTAGCGACTACACCGGGGAGCTGTTTTTT.

The chain joins TRBV25-1 to TRBJ1-1; 7 nucleotides match TRBD1. There are 17 residues in the CDR3. The V segment lost 2 bases and the J segment 3 bases; nucleotides outside the gene matches: 12. The germline V gene has CDR1 MGHDK and CDR2 SYGVNS. CDR3 bases: TGTGCCAGCAGTGAAGAAAGGACGTTACAGGGGCACACTGAAGCTTTCTTT. It is translated as CASSEERTLQGHTEAFF.

The rearrangement joins TRBV28 to TRBJ2-4; 8 bases line up with TRBD1. The CDR3 has 15 amino acids. Germline trimming cut 5 bases from V and 2 bases from J; bases unmatched to any gene: 5. Germline assignment: CDR1 MDHEN and CDR2 SYDVKM. CDR3 region: CASSPRQGSKNIQYF. The CDR3, as DNA: TGTGCCAGCAGTCCCAGACAGGGGTCCAAAAACATTCAGTACTTC.

Regarding this clone: Other DNA sequences in the sample encode the same CDR3. CDR3 bases: TGCAGTGCTAGTTCTGGGCGGGGGAGCTCCTACGAGCAGTACTTC. It codes for CSASSGRGSSYEQYF. The chain uses TRBV20-1 and TRBJ2-7; TRBD2 matches 7 bases. Germline V CDR1 and CDR2: DFQATT, SNEGSKA (reference sequence). V lost 3 bases and J lost 0; bases outside the gene matches: 8. The CDR3 runs to 15 residues.

The chain is built from TRBV7-2 and TRBJ1-4, with 7 bases matching TRBD1. Trimming at V came to 5 bases and at J to 8 bases, leaving 11 bases not matched to a gene. CDR3 length: 15 residues. CDR1 and CDR2 (germline): SGHTA, FQGNSA. The CDR3 spells CASSAARGAGEKLFF. The CDR3 nucleotides read TGTGCCAGCAGCGCCGCCAGGGGGGCGGGAGAAAAACTGTTTTTT.

The chain couples TRBV11-3 to TRBJ1-1; weak D call: TRBD1 (5 bases). Germline values: CDR1 SGHNT, CDR2 YENEEA. V was trimmed by 6 bases and J by 5 bases, leaving 22 bases between them. This CDR3 contains 16 residues. Here the CDR3 reads CASSPGLGRPGTEAFF. The CDR3 DNA is TGTGCCAGCAGTCCGGGGTTGGGGAGGCCAGGGACTGAAGCTTTCTTT.

The rearrangement links TRBV12-3 or TRBV12-4 to TRBJ1-1; TRBD1 agrees at 10 bases. The CDR3 totals 13 residues. Trimming cost V 5 bases and J 12 bases; bases outside gene matches: 9. In nucleotides, the CDR3 is TGTGCCAGCAGTCCACCGGGACAGGGGATCTCTTTCTTT. Translated, it gives CASSPPGQGISFF.

This clone was counted a few times. V is TRBV7-9 and J is TRBJ1-4; 7 bases are shared with TRBD1. The CDR3 loop spans 15 amino acids. V lost 3 bases and J lost 4; bases outside the gene matches: 5. The germline gives CDR1 SEHNR, CDR2 FQNEAQ (reference sequence). The CDR3 sequence: CASSFRQGFNEKLFF. CDR3 DNA: TGTGCCAGCAGCTTCCGACAGGGCTTTAATGAAAAACTGTTTTTT.

CDR3 loop: CASSQVIPAGKNTIYF. The DNA for the CDR3 is TGCGCCAGCAGCCAAGTAATTCCGGCGGGTAAAAACACCATATATTTT. This rearrangement joins TRBV4-1 to TRBJ1-3; D not certain. The CDR3 totals 16 residues. The ends were cut back, 1 base at V and 6 bases at J, with 16 bases in the middle. Germline assignment: CDR1 MGHRA and CDR2 YSYEKL.

J is TRBJ1-6 and V is TRBV10-2; D not resolved. The CDR3 extends over 17 amino acids. The germline V gene encodes CDR1 WSHSY and CDR2 SAAADI. Between the trimmed V and J ends, which lost 5 bases and 0 bases, there was a span of 14 bases. The CDR3 loop reads CASSQTRPSSYNSPLHF. In DNA, the CDR3 is TGCGCCAGCAGTCAGACAAGGCCGAGCTCCTATAATTCACCCCTCCACTTT.

The J gene is TRBJ2-7, the V gene TRBV4-3, with a weak D call TRBD2 (6 bases). The CDR3 spans 14 residues. The germline gives CDR1 LGHNA, CDR2 YSLEER. The germline V and J ends were trimmed by 0 bases and 6 bases, with 12 bases remaining between them. The chain's CDR3 is CASSQESGRSEQYF. The CDR3 DNA follows: TGCGCCAGCAGCCAAGAGAGCGGGCGGAGCGAGCAGTACTTC.

V gene TRBV28 combines with J gene TRBJ2-3; TRBD2 might be the D (5 bases). Germline values: CDR1 MDHEN, CDR2 SYDVKM. The CDR3 is made up of 17 amino acids. V was shortened by 4 bases and J by 0 bases, with 17 bases between the two germline ends. In DNA form, the CDR3 reads TGTGCCAGCAGTTCCCCCCGCGGCGGGCCTAGCACAGATACGCAGTATTTT. Translated: CASSSPRGGPSTDTQYF.

This clone was seen a few times. This sequence joins TRBV25-1 and TRBJ1-2; 7 nucleotides align to TRBD1. CDR1 is MGHDK, CDR2 SYGVNS, per germline. The junction had 4 bases not matched to a gene; V was cut back by 4 bases and J by 8 bases. The CDR3 extends over 12 amino acids. The CDR3 is CASSVNRGGYTF. In DNA, the CDR3 is TGTGCCAGCAGTGTTAACAGGGGCGGCTACACCTTC.

A few counts support this clone. The rearrangement links TRBV2 to TRBJ2-3, with 10 bases aligning to TRBD2. Trimming removed 5 bases from V and 5 bases from J; junction bases left unmatched: 13. The CDR3 has 17 residues. Germline V lookup: CDR1 SNHLY, CDR2 FYNNEI. The CDR3 spells CASSPPPLAGAGDTQYF. In DNA form, the CDR3 reads TGTGCCAGCAGTCCTCCCCCGCTAGCGGGAGCAGGAGATACGCAGTATTTT.

The rearrangement joins TRBV6-4 to TRBJ2-1, with D possibly TRBD2 on 5 matching bases. Trimming removed 3 bases from V and 1 base from J, with 10 bases in between. Per germline, CDR1 MRHNA and CDR2 SNTAGT. The CDR3 spans 15 residues. The CDR3 protein is CASSEVAFSYNEQFF. As DNA, the CDR3 is TGTGCCAGCAGTGAAGTAGCGTTTTCCTACAATGAGCAGTTCTTC.

V and J are TRBV4-3 and TRBJ2-7, with TRBD1 matching over 7 bases. The CDR3 is made up of 15 amino acids. Trimming at V came to 5 bases and at J to 0 bases, leaving 7 bases not matched to a gene. CDR1 is LGHNA and CDR2 is YSLEER in the germline V gene. The CDR3 DNA is TGCGCCAGCAGCGCAGACAGGGCCTCCTCCTACGAGCAGTACTTC. Translating it yields CASSADRASSYEQYF.